Listed below are T cell receptor beta chains from one sample, sequenced in a study of blood T cell repertoires in COVID-19. Here immunoSEQ multiplex PCR was the method, and the copy in TCRdb shows in-frame clones only, minus some. The table includes roughly 140,000 clones, over 70% detected once. The source material was peripheral blood. These receptors were obtained from a middle-aged man with active or convalescent COVID-19. Both conserved end residues are part of each CDR3. Fields, in order: V gene, D gene, J gene, clone size, CDR3 protein, CDR3 DNA. The D gene is left open where the match is weak. Some rows have no size entry. The others give once, few or many, or a class for an expanded clone.

V: TRBV19
D: TRBD1
J: TRBJ1-1
size: once
CDR3: CASSIGTGITEAFF
DNA: TGTGCCAGTAGTATCGGGACAGGGATCACTGAAGCTTTCTTT

V: TRBV11-2
D: TRBD2
J: TRBJ2-5
size: once
CDR3: CASSPAGTSAAQYF
DNA: TGTGCCAGCAGCCCAGCGGGGACTAGCGCGGCCCAGTACTTC

V: TRBV7-2
D: TRBD2
J: TRBJ2-5
size: .
CDR3: CASSLPTSGEETQYF
DNA: TGTGCCAGCAGCTTACCAACTAGCGGAGAAGAGACCCAGTACTTC

V: TRBV5-5
D: .
J: TRBJ1-5
size: .
CDR3: CASSSEAPQPQHF
DNA: TGTGCCAGCAGCTCGGAGGCGCCTCAGCCCCAGCATTTT

V: TRBV27
D: TRBD1
J: TRBJ1-6
size: few
CDR3: CASSLSGTVDNSPLHF
DNA: TGTGCCAGCAGTTTATCGGGGACAGTGGATAATTCACCCCTCCACTTT

V: TRBV7-2
D: .
J: TRBJ1-3
size: .
CDR3: CASSLATGAGNTIYF
DNA: TGTGCCAGCAGCTTAGCTACCGGGGCTGGAAACACCATATATTTT

V: TRBV10-3
D: .
J: TRBJ1-2
size: .
CDR3: CAISRRGGYGYTF
DNA: TGTGCCATCAGTAGGAGGGGTGGGTATGGCTACACCTTC

V: TRBV28
D: TRBD1
J: TRBJ2-7
size: .
CDR3: CASSSETGGFYEQYF
DNA: TGTGCCAGCAGTTCCGAAACAGGGGGCTTCTACGAGCAGTACTTC

V: TRBV15
D: TRBD2
J: TRBJ2-5
size: .
CDR3: CATSAQRLAGNQETQYF
DNA: TGTGCCACCAGCGCCCAAAGACTAGCGGGAAACCAAGAGACCCAGTACTTC

V: TRBV7-9
D: TRBD1
J: TRBJ2-7
size: .
CDR3: CASSFLGQAIEQYF
DNA: TGTGCCAGCAGCTTTCTGGGACAGGCTATAGAGCAGTACTTC

V: TRBV7-3
D: TRBD1
J: TRBJ2-5
size: .
CDR3: CASSTRQGETQYF
DNA: TGTGCCAGCAGCACACGACAGGGGGAGACCCAGTACTTC

V: TRBV28
D: .
J: TRBJ2-7
size: .
CDR3: CASSLSGVGKQYF
DNA: TGTGCCAGCAGTTTATCGGGGGTGGGGAAGCAGTACTTC

V: TRBV28
D: .
J: TRBJ1-5
size: .
CDR3: CASSHDTYQPQHF
DNA: TGTGCCAGCAGCCACGACACGTATCAGCCCCAGCATTTT

V: TRBV5-4
D: TRBD1
J: TRBJ1-2
size: .
CDR3: CASSGDSLYGYTF
DNA: TGTGCCAGCAGCGGGGACAGCCTCTATGGCTACACCTTC

V: TRBV21-1
D: .
J: TRBJ2-1
size: .
CDR3: CASSDHGLAGGPNEQFF
DNA: TGTGCCAGCAGCGATCATGGACTAGCGGGAGGGCCCAATGAGCAGTTCTTC

V: TRBV27
D: TRBD1
J: TRBJ1-2
size: .
CDR3: CASSQQGYGYTF
DNA: TGTGCCAGCAGCCAACAGGGGTATGGCTACACCTTC

V: TRBV30
D: .
J: TRBJ1-3
size: .
CDR3: CAWSLRASSGNTIYF
DNA: TGTGCCTGGAGCCTCAGGGCGAGCTCTGGAAACACCATATATTTT

V: TRBV7-2
D: .
J: TRBJ2-3
size: .
CDR3: CASSLGGTDTQYF
DNA: TGTGCCAGCAGCTTAGGCGGCACAGATACGCAGTATTTT

V: TRBV10-1
D: TRBD1
J: TRBJ2-3
size: .
CDR3: CASFKVRDRSDTQYF
DNA: TGCGCCAGCTTCAAAGTCCGGGACAGATCAGATACGCAGTATTTT

V: TRBV5-1
D: TRBD2
J: TRBJ2-7
size: .
CDR3: CASSLSGGNSYEQYF
DNA: TGCGCCAGCAGCTTGAGCGGGGGTAATTCCTACGAGCAGTACTTC

V: TRBV7-3
D: TRBD1
J: TRBJ2-3
size: once
CDR3: CASSLDRDLSTDTQYF
DNA: TGTGCCAGCAGCTTAGACAGGGATCTTAGTACAGATACGCAGTATTTT

V: TRBV6-6
D: TRBD2
J: TRBJ2-1
size: .
CDR3: CASSYFSGGNEQFF
DNA: TGTGCCAGCAGTTACTTTAGCGGGGGGAATGAGCAGTTCTTC

V: TRBV4-2
D: .
J: TRBJ2-1
size: .
CDR3: CASSQDKDYEQFF
DNA: TGTGCCAGCAGCCAAGATAAGGACTATGAGCAGTTCTTC

V: TRBV7-3
D: TRBD2
J: TRBJ2-1
size: once
CDR3: CASSFTGGPGDEQFF
DNA: TGTGCCAGCAGCTTCACGGGAGGGCCAGGGGATGAGCAGTTCTTC

V: TRBV25-1
D: .
J: TRBJ2-7
size: .
CDR3: CASSDPGSSYEQYF
DNA: TGTGCCAGCAGTGATCCGGGAAGCTCCTACGAGCAGTACTTC

V: TRBV5-1
D: TRBD1
J: TRBJ1-2
size: .
CDR3: CASSFRTGRNYGYTF
DNA: TGCGCCAGCAGCTTCAGGACAGGGAGGAACTATGGCTACACCTTC

V: TRBV4-2
D: .
J: TRBJ1-5
size: .
CDR3: CASGAPNQPQHF
DNA: TGTGCCAGCGGGGCGCCCAATCAGCCCCAGCATTTT

V: TRBV7-3
D: TRBD1
J: TRBJ1-2
size: .
CDR3: CASSLEPTPQGNYGYTF
DNA: TGTGCCAGCAGCCTCGAACCTACGCCACAGGGGAACTATGGCTACACCTTC

V: TRBV18
D: TRBD2
J: TRBJ2-7
size: .
CDR3: CASSPPGRDLAGGINEQYF
DNA: TGTGCCAGCTCACCTCCCGGCAGGGACCTAGCGGGAGGAATCAACGAGCAGTACTTC

V: TRBV5-6
D: .
J: TRBJ1-5
size: .
CDR3: CASSLGGGFSNQPQHF
DNA: TGTGCCAGCAGCTTGGGAGGTGGTTTCAGCAATCAGCCCCAGCATTTT

V: TRBV3-1/TRBV3-2
D: .
J: TRBJ2-3
size: once
CDR3: CASSRSSSPPDTQYF
DNA: TGTGCCAGCAGCCGGAGCAGCTCCCCCCCAGATACGCAGTATTTT